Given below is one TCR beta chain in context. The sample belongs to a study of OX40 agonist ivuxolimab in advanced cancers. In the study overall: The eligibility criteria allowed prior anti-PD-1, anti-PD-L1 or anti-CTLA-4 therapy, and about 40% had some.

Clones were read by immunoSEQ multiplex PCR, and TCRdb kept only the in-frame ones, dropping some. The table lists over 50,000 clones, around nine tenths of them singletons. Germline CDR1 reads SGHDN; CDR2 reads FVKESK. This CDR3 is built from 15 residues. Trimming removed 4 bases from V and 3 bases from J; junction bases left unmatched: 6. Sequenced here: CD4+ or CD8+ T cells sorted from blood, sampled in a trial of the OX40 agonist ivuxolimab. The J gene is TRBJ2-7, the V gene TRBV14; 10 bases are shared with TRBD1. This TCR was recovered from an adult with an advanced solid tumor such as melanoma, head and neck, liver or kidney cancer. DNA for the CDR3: TGTGCCAGCAGCCTTGACAGGGGGCGAAACTACGAGCAGTACTTC. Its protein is CASSLDRGRNYEQYF.